Below are 9 T cell receptor beta chains sequenced from a single sample in a study of cytomegalovirus exposure and HLA in healthy donors. The PCR made use of 60 Vbeta and 13 Jbeta primers. TCRdb keeps only in-frame clones here, not all; method: immunoSEQ multiplex PCR. The sample yields about 140,000 clones, around 57% seen once. Material: PBMCs. The receptors originated from a male donor in good health and CMV-seronegative.

The V call is TRBV5-6, the J call TRBJ2-7; 10 nucleotides match TRBD1. Unmatched junction bases numbered 13, after V lost 6 bases and J lost 7 bases. Per the germline V gene, CDR1 is SGHDT and CDR2 is YYEEEE. The CDR3 is 15 amino acids. CDR3 bases: TGTGCCAGCAAAGCATCGGGACAGGGGTTTTGGGAGCAGTACTTC. It yields the protein CASKASGQGFWEQYF.

This chain uses TRBV5-1 with TRBJ2-1; weak D call: TRBD2 (5 bases). Trimming shortened V by 2 bases and J by 9 bases, and 9 bases separated the two germline ends. The CDR3 totals 12 residues. The germline V gene encodes CDR1 SGHRS and CDR2 YFSETQ. The CDR3 nucleotides are TGCGCCAGCAGCTTCCTAGGAGGTGAGCAGTTCTTC. Protein product: CASSFLGGEQFF. Full variable domain (remainder filled in from reference TRBV5-1 and TRBJ2-1): KAGVTQTPRYLIKTRGQQVTLSCSPISGHRSVSWYQQTPGQGLQFLFEYFSETQRNKGNFPGRFSGRQFSNSRSEMNVSTLELGDSALYLCASSFLGGEQFFGPGTRLTVL.

J is TRBJ1-2 and V is TRBV5-4; weak D call: TRBD1 (5 bases). CDR1 is SGHNT, CDR2 YYREEE, per germline (reference sequence). The CDR3 loop spans 13 amino acids. Trimming left V 4 bases short and J 7 bases short, with 14 bases between. The CDR3, as DNA: TGTGCCAGCAGCCGAGAGTCGGGGGGTGGCTACACCTTC. Its translation: CASSRESGGGYTF.

The chain uses TRBV27 and TRBJ2-3; TRBD1 is a possible D gene (5 bases). Germline V gene data show CDR1 as MNHEY and CDR2 as SMNVEV (reference sequence). Trimming removed 4 bases from V and 5 bases from J, with 13 bases in between. The CDR3 spans 14 residues. The DNA for the CDR3 is TGTGCCAGCAGTTCCTCCCTTCAGGGAGATACGCAGTATTTT. This translates into CASSSSLQGDTQYF.

The chain recombines TRBV28 with TRBJ2-7, with D possibly matching TRBD1 (5 bases). CDR1 is MDHEN and CDR2 is SYDVKM in the germline V gene. CDR3 length equals 13 residues. The germline V and J ends were trimmed by 5 bases and 0 bases, with 8 bases remaining between them. The CDR3 region has the DNA TGTGCCAGCAGTGTTGACAGCTCCTACGAGCAGTACTTC. Its translation: CASSVDSSYEQYF. Complete variable domain (other parts from reference TRBV28 and TRBJ2-7): DVKVTQSSRYLVKRTGEKVFLECVQDMDHENMFWYRQDPGLGLRLIYFSYDVKMKEKGDIPEGYSVSREKKERFSLILESASTNQTSMYLCASSVDSSYEQYFGPGTRLTVT.

About this clone: An end of the junction differs from the germline gene, which may be a read error. The gene calls are TRBV7-3 and TRBJ1-4; perhaps TRBD1 as D (5 bases). CDR3 size: 14 residues. Germline loops: CDR1 SGHTA, CDR2 FQGTGA. The CDR3 nucleotides are TGTGCCAGCAACTTAAACGGGGGTAATGAAAAACTGTTTTTT. Amino acids: CASNLNGGNEKLFF.

The rearrangement joins TRBV27 to TRBJ2-3; D gene uncertain. V shed 6 bases and J shed 4 bases, with 11 bases lying between them. This CDR3 is built from 13 residues. Germline-derived CDR1 and CDR2 are MNHEY and SMNVEV (reference sequence). The CDR3 DNA sequence: TGTGCCAGCAGCCTTCCCCCCGCAGATACGCAGTATTTT. Translation gives CASSLPPADTQYF.

The CDR3 is CASRTYNEQFF. CDR3 DNA: TGTGCCAGCAGAACTTACAATGAGCAGTTCTTC. The J gene is TRBJ2-1, the V gene TRBV4-2; the D is unclear. Germline-derived CDR1 and CDR2 are LGHNA and YNFKEQ. The ends were cut back, 6 bases at V and 4 bases at J, with 4 bases in the middle. The CDR3 is made up of 11 amino acids.

This clone has just a few counts. The rearrangement links TRBV19 to TRBJ1-6; no firm D call. Germline CDR1 is LNHDA and CDR2 is SQIVND (reference sequence). V shed 6 bases and J shed 8 bases, with 8 bases lying between them. The CDR3 runs to 12 residues. CDR3 bases: TGTGCCAGTAGCACTTCGGATTCACCCCTCCACTTT. Translation gives CASSTSDSPLHF.